Detailed here is one T cell receptor beta chain. Its antigen is unidentified. The source of the sample is a study of radiation and T cells in renal cell carcinoma. Study observations and caveats: Without pretreatment biopsies, baseline tumor clonotype presence was undetermined.

Described time point: blood 4 weeks post-SBRT, at nephrectomy. Treatment here: 15 Gy SBRT to primary tumor, nephrectomy 4 weeks later. Nephrectomy followed 15 Gy stereotactic body radiation by 4 weeks. This renal cell carcinoma was of the clear cell type. TCRdb's copy holds only in-frame clones and misses some; the assay was immunoSEQ multiplex PCR. The sample lists just under 150,000 clones, approximately 86% seen once, with 17% in the top ten. This TCR came from a woman aged 50 to 65 with renal cell carcinoma. Sequences were derived from blood, sampled from a patient whose treatment included radiotherapy and nephrectomy.

The CDR3 spells CASSGGTENTEAFF. DNA of the CDR3: TGTGCCAGCAGTGGGGGGACAGAAAACACTGAAGCTTTCTTT. The chain employs TRBV9 and TRBJ1-1, with 7 bases aligning to TRBD1. Germline V gene lookup returns CDR1 SGDLS and CDR2 YYNGEE. The length of the CDR3 is 14 residues. V was clipped by 5 bases and J by 2 bases; unmatched bases: 6.